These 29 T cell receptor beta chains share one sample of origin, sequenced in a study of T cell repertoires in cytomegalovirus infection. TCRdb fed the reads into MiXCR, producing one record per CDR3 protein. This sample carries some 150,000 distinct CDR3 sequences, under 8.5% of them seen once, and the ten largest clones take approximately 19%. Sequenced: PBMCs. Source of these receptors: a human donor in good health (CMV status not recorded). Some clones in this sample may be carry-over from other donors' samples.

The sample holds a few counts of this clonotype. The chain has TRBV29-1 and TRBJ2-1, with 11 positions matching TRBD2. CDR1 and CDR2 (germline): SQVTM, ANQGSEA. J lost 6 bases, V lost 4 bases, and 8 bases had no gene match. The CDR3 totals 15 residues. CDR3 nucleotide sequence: TGCAGCGTTGCACTTAGCGGGGGGGCGTTCAATGAGCAGTTCTTC. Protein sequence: CSVALSGGAFNEQFF.

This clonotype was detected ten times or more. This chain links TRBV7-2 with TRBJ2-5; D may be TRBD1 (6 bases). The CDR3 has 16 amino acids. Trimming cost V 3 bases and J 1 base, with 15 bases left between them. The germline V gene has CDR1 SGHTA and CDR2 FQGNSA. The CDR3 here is CASSFVRGESQETQYF. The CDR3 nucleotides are TGTGCCAGCAGCTTTGTCAGGGGCGAGTCCCAAGAGACCCAGTACTTC.

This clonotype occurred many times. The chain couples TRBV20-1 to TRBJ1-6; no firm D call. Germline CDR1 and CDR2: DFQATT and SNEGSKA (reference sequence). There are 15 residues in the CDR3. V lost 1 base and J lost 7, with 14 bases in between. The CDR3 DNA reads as TGCAGTGCTAGAGCTGAGACCTTTGGGAATTCACCCCTCCACTTT. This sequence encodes CSARAETFGNSPLHF.

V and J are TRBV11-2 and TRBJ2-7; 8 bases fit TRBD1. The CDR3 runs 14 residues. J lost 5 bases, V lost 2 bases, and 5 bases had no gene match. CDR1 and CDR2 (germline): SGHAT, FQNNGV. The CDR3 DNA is TGTGCCAGCAGCTTATTCACAGGGGGTGACGAGCAGTACTTC. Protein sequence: CASSLFTGGDEQYF.

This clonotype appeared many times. DNA for the CDR3: TGTGCCAGCAGCCAATACAACCAAGGGAGAGGCTATGAGCAGTTCTTC. It is translated as CASSQYNQGRGYEQFF. This chain connects TRBV3-1 to TRBJ2-1; D possibly corresponds to TRBD2 (5 bases). V lost 2 bases and J 8 bases, leaving 19 bases between the germline ends. CDR1 LGHDT and CDR2 YNNKEL come from the germline V gene (reference sequence). The CDR3 has 16 residues.

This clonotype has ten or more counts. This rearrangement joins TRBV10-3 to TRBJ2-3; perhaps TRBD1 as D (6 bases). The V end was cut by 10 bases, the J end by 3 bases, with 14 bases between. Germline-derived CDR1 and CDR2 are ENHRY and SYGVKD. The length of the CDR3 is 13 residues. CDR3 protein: CATTQGLTDTQYF. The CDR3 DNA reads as TGTGCCACAACACAGGGATTGACAGATACGCAGTATTTT.

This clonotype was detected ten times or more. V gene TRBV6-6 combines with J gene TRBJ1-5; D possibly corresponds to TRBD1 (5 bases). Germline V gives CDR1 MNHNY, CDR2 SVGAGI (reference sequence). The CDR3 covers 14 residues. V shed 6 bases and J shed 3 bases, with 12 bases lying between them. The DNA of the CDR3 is TGTGCCAGCAGACTACAGGCCTCCAATCAGCCCCAGCATTTT. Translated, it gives CASRLQASNQPQHF.

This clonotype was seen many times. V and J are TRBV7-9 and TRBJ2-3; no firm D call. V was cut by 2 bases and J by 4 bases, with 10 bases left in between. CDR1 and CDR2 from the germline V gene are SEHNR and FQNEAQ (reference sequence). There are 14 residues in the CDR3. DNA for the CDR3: TGTGCCAGCAGCTTAACGGGCAGCGCAGATACGCAGTATTTT. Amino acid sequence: CASSLTGSADTQYF.

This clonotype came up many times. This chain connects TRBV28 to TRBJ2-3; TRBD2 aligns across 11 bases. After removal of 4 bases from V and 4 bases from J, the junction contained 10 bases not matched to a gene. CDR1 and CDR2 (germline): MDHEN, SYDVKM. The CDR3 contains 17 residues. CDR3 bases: TGTGCCAGCAGTTCTCAACTAGCGGGGGCACTGGCAGATACGCAGTATTTT. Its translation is CASSSQLAGALADTQYF.

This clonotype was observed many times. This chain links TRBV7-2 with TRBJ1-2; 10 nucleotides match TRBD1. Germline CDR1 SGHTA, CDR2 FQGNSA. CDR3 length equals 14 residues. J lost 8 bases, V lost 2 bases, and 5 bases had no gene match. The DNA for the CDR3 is TGTGCCAGCAGCTTAAGGGACAGGGGCTCAGGCTACACCTTC. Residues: CASSLRDRGSGYTF.

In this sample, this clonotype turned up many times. The CDR3 DNA is TGTGCCAGCACACAGGGGACCTCCTACGAGCAGTACTTC. Residues: CASTQGTSYEQYF. The chain is built from TRBV7-9 and TRBJ2-7; 7 positions agree with TRBD1. The CDR3 is made up of 13 amino acids. Germline-derived CDR1 and CDR2 are SEHNR and FQNEAQ (reference sequence). The V segment lost 7 bases and the J segment 0 bases; nucleotides outside the gene matches: 3.

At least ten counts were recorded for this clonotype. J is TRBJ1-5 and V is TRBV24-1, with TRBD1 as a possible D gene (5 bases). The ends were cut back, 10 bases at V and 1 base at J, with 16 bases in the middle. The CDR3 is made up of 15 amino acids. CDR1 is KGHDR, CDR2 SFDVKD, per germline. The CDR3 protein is CATLFPGGSNQPQHF. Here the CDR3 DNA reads TGTGCCACTCTATTTCCCGGGGGAAGCAATCAGCCCCAGCATTTT.

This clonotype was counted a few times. The CDR3 protein is CSAVAEIGSYEQYF. CDR3 sequence (DNA): TGCAGTGCTGTAGCGGAGATAGGCTCCTACGAGCAGTACTTC. V gene TRBV20-1 combines with J gene TRBJ2-7; D may be TRBD2 (6 bases). Germline CDR1 DFQATT, CDR2 SNEGSKA (reference sequence). The CDR3 has 14 amino acids. The germline V and J ends were trimmed by 5 bases and 0 bases, with 14 bases remaining between them.

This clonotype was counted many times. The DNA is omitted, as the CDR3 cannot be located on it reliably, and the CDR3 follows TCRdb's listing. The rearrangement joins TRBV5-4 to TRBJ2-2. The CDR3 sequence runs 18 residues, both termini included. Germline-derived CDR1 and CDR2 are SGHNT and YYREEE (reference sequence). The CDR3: CASSSAFWERANTGELFF.

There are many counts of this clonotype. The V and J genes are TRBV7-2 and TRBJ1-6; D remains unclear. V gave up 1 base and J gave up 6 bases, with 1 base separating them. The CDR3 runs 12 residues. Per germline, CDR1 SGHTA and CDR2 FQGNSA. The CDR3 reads CASSLVNSPLHF. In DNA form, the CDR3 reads TGTGCCAGCAGCTTAGTTAATTCACCCCTCCACTTT.

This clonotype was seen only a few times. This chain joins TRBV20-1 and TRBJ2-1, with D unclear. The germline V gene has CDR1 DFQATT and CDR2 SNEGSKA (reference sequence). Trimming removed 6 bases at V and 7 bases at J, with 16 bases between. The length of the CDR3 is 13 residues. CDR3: CSASLRRPNEQFF. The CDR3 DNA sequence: TGCAGTGCCTCCCTCCGCAGGCCAAATGAGCAGTTCTTC.

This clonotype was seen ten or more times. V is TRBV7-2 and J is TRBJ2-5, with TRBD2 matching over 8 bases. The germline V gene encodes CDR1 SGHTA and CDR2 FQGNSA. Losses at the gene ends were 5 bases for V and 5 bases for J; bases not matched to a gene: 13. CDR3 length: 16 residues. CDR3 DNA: TGTGCCAGCAGCCCGCAAGTGACTAGCGTTCGGGAGACCCAGTACTTC. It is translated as CASSPQVTSVRETQYF.

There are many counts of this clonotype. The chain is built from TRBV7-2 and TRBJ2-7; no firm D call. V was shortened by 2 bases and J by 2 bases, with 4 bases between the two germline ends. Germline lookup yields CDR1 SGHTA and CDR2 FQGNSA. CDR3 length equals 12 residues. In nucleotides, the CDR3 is TGTGCCAGCAGCTTAAGTCCCTACGAGCAGTACTTC. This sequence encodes CASSLSPYEQYF.

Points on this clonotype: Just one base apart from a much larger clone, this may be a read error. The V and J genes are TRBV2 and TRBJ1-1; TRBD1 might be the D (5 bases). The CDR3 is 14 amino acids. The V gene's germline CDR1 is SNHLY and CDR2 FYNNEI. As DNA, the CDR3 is TGTGCCAGCACCAGGCAGGGCACGAACAATGAAGCTTTCTTT. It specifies CASTRQGTNNEAFF.

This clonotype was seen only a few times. CDR3 protein: CASSPSTRVAGTGELFF. The DNA for the CDR3 is TGTGCCAGTAGTCCGTCGACTAGGGTTGCGGGCACCGGGGAGCTGTTTTTT. The chain combines TRBV19 with TRBJ2-2; tentative D call: TRBD2 (6 bases). Germline V gene lookup returns CDR1 LNHDA and CDR2 SQIVND (reference sequence). The V and J ends lost 5 bases and 4 bases respectively, with 20 bases between them. The CDR3 has 17 amino acids. Looking up the rest from reference TRBV19 and TRBJ2-2 gives the full variable domain: DGGITQSPKYLFRKEGQNVTLSCEQNLNHDAMYWYRQDPGQGLRLIYYSQIVNDFQKGDIAEGYSVSREKKESFPLTVTSAQKNPTAFYLCASSPSTRVAGTGELFFGEGSRLTVL.

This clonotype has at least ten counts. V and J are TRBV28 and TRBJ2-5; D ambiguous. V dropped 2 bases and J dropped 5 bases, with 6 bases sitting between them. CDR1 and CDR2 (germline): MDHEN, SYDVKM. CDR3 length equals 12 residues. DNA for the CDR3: TGTGCCAGCAGTTTAAATGGGGAGACCCAGTACTTC. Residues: CASSLNGETQYF.

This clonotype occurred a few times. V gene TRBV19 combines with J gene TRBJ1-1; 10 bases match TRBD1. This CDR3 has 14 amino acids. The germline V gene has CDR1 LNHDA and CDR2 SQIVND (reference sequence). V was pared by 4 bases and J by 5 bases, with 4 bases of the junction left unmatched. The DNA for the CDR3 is TGTGCCAGTAGTAGACAGGGGGCTTGGACTGAAGCTTTCTTT. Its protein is CASSRQGAWTEAFF.

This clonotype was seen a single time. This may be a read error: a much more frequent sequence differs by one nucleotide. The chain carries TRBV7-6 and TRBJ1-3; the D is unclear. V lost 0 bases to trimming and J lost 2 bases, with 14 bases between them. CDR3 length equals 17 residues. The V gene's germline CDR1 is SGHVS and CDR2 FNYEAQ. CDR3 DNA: TGTGCCAGCAGCTTAGCGGGCGGTTCTTGGGCTGGAAACACCATATATTTT. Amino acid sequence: CASSLAGGSWAGNTIYF.

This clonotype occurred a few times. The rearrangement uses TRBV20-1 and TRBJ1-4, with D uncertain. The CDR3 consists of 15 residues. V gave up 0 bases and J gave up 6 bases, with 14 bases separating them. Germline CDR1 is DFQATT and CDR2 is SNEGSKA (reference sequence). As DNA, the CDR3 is TGCAGTGCTAGAGATAGTTCACTTGTGGATGAAAAACTGTTTTTT. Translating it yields CSARDSSLVDEKLFF.

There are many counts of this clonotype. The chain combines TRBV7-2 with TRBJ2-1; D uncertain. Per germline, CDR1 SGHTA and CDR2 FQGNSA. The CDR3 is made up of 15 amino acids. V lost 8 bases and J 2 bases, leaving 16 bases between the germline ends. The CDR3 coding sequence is TGTGCCAGCTCCCCACAGCCCTTCCCCTACAATGAGCAGTTCTTC. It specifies CASSPQPFPYNEQFF.

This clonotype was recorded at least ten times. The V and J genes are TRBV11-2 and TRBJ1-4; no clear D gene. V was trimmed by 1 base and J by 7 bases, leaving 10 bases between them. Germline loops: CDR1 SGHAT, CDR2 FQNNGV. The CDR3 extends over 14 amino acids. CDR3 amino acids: CASSLGAGFEKLFF. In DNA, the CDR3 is TGTGCCAGCAGCTTAGGAGCGGGTTTTGAAAAACTGTTTTTT.

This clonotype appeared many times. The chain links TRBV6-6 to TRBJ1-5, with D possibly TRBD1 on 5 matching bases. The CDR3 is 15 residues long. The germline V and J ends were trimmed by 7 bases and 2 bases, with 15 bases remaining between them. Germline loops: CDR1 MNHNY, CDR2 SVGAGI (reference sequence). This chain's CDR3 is CASNPGLVGNQPQHF. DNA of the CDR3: TGTGCCAGCAATCCAGGGCTCGTTGGCAATCAGCCCCAGCATTTT.

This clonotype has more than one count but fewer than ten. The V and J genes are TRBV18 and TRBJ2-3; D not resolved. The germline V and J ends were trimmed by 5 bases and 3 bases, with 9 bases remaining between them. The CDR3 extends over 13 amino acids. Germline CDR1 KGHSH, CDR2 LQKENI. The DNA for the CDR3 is TGTGCCAGCTCATCCCTGTCTACAGATACGCAGTATTTT. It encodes CASSSLSTDTQYF. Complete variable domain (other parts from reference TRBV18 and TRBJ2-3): NAGVMQNPRHLVRRRGQEARLRCSPMKGHSHVYWYRQLPEEGLKFMVYLQKENIIDESGMPKERFSAEFPKEGPSILRIQQVVRGDSAAYFCASSSLSTDTQYFGPGTRLTVL.

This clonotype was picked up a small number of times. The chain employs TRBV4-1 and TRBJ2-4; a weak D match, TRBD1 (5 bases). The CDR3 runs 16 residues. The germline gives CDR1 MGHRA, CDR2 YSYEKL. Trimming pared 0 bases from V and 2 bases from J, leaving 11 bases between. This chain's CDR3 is CASSQDRDETKNIQYF. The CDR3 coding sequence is TGCGCCAGCAGCCAAGACAGGGATGAAACCAAAAACATTCAGTACTTC.